These 10 T cell receptor beta chains were all obtained from the same sample, sequenced in a study of graft-versus-host responses after intestinal transplantation. Profiled with immunoSEQ multiplex PCR; TCRdb holds only in-frame clones, not every one. The sample lists roughly 17,000 clones; 86% were seen once. The sample consisted of bone marrow, taken about 130 days after transplant. The source of these receptors is a human patient who received an intestinal transplant, so some T cells may come from the graft donor.

The genes are TRBV7-8 and TRBJ1-1; no reliable D call. The CDR3 is 17 amino acids. Per germline, CDR1 SGHVS and CDR2 FQNEAQ. The V end lost 0 bases, the J end lost 1 base, and 15 bases lay between the germline ends. DNA of the CDR3: TGTGCCAGCAGCTTAGCTGGTGACCTTAGCCCGAACACTGAAGCTTTCTTT. It yields the protein CASSLAGDLSPNTEAFF. Using reference TRBV7-8 and TRBJ1-1 for the parts outside the CDR3, the full variable domain is GAGVSQSPRYKVAKRGQDVALRCDPISGHVSLFWYQQALGQGPEFLTYFQNEAQLDKSGLPSDRFFAERPEGSVSTLKIQRTQQEDSAVYLCASSLAGDLSPNTEAFFGQGTRLTVV.

The genes are TRBV5-1 and TRBJ1-5; D possibly corresponds to TRBD1 (6 bases). Germline V gene data show CDR1 as SGHRS and CDR2 as YFSETQ. V lost 2 bases, J lost 7 bases, and 13 bases lay in between. The CDR3 totals 14 residues. This CDR3 is CASSFGAGEQPQHF. The CDR3 nucleotides read TGCGCCAGCAGCTTTGGGGCAGGGGAACAGCCCCAGCATTTT.

The J gene is TRBJ1-5, the V gene TRBV9; no definite D call. Trimming left V 0 bases short and J 3 bases short, with 10 bases between. The V gene's germline CDR1 is SGDLS and CDR2 YYNGEE. The CDR3 runs 15 residues. DNA for the CDR3: TGTGCCAGCAGCGTAGCTGGTCAGGACAATCAGCCCCAGCATTTT. It specifies CASSVAGQDNQPQHF. Supplemented by reference TRBV9 and TRBJ1-5, the full variable domain reads DSGVTQTPKHLITATGQRVTLRCSPRSGDLSVYWYQQSLDQGLQFLIQYYNGEERAKGNILERFSAQQFPDLHSELNLSSLELGDSALYFCASSVAGQDNQPQHFGDGTRLSIL.

V gene TRBV14 combines with J gene TRBJ2-5; D might be TRBD2 (5 bases). With the DNA end fitting TRBJ2-4 better, the J assignment may be wrong. The germline V gene has CDR1 SGHDN and CDR2 FVKESK. This CDR3 contains 16 residues. The CDR3 here is CASSPLSGLAKNIQYF. CDR3 nucleotides: TGTGCCAGCAGCCCACTGAGCGGACTAGCCAAAAACATTCAGTACTTC.

The rearrangement joins TRBV6-1 to TRBJ2-1; D remains ambiguous. The CDR3 spans 15 residues. The germline gives CDR1 MNHNS, CDR2 SASEGT. V was cut by 6 bases and J by 0 bases, with 12 bases left in between. The CDR3 protein is CASRDGWDSYNEQFF. In nucleotides, the CDR3 is TGTGCCAGCAGGGACGGGTGGGACTCCTACAATGAGCAGTTCTTC.

The V call is TRBV27, the J call TRBJ2-1, with 8 bases that match TRBD2. The CDR3 is made up of 14 amino acids. Germline V gene data show CDR1 as MNHEY and CDR2 as SMNVEV (reference sequence). V lost 4 bases and J lost 7; bases outside the gene matches: 6. CDR3 bases: TGTGCCAGCAGTTCAGGACTAGCCCCTAATGAGCAGTTCTTC. Its translation: CASSSGLAPNEQFF.

This clone was found a few times. The rearrangement uses TRBV6-4 and TRBJ2-2; 12 positions agree with TRBD2. CDR3 length: 15 residues. Germline lookup yields CDR1 MRHNA and CDR2 SNTAGT. Germline trimming cut 0 bases from V and 7 bases from J; bases unmatched to any gene: 0. CDR3 protein: CASSDSTSGSGELFF. The CDR3 coding sequence is TGTGCCAGCAGTGACTCGACTAGCGGGAGCGGGGAGCTGTTTTTT.

V usage is TRBV19 and J usage is TRBJ2-1; D is undetermined. The CDR3 has 14 residues. Germline CDR1 reads LNHDA; CDR2 reads SQIVND (reference sequence). With 9 bases removed from V and 2 bases from J, the gap between germline ends came to 14 bases. CDR3 region: CASAVSLTYNEQFF. The DNA of the CDR3 is TGTGCCAGCGCGGTAAGTTTGACCTACAATGAGCAGTTCTTC.

The genes are TRBV7-6 and TRBJ2-7; D may match TRBD1 or TRBD2 (5 bases each). V shed 5 bases and J shed 2 bases, with 13 bases lying between them. Germline CDR1 SGHVS, CDR2 FNYEAQ. This CDR3 is 14 amino acids long. This CDR3 reads CASSHTGPAYEQYF. Here the CDR3 DNA reads TGTGCCAGCAGCCATACGGGACCTGCCTACGAGCAGTACTTC.

This rearrangement joins TRBV10-3 to TRBJ2-1; TRBD2 aligns across 7 bases. V shed 3 bases, J shed 4 bases, and the junction held 12 bases outside the gene matches. Germline V gene lookup returns CDR1 ENHRY and CDR2 SYGVKD. The CDR3 covers 17 residues. The DNA of the CDR3 is TGTGCCATCAGTGACCCCGGCTCTAGCGGACCTTACAATGAGCAGTTCTTC. This codes for CAISDPGSSGPYNEQFF.